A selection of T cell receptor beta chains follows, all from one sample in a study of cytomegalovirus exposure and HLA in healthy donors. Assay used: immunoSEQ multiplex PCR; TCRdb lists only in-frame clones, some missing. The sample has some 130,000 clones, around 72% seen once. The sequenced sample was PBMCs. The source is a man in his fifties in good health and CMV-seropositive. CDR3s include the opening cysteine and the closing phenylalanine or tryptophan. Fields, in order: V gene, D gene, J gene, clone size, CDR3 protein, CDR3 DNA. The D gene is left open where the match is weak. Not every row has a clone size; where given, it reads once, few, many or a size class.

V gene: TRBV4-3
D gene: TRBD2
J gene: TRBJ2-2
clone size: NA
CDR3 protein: CASGQSQREKAGELFF
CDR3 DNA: TGCGCCAGCGGCCAGAGCCAGCGGGAGAAAGCCGGGGAGCTGTTTTTT

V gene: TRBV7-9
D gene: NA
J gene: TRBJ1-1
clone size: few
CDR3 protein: CASSPPGWNTEAFF
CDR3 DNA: TGTGCCAGCAGCCCCCCGGGGTGGAACACTGAAGCTTTCTTT

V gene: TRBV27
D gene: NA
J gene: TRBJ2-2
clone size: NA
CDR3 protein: CASSLSMERELFF
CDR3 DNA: TGTGCCAGCAGTTTATCGATGGAGAGGGAGCTGTTTTTT

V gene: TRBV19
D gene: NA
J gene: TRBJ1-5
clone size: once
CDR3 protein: CASSIAGRGKGYSNQPQHF
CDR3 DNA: TGTGCCAGTAGTATAGCGGGCAGGGGAAAAGGATATAGCAATCAGCCCCAGCATTTT

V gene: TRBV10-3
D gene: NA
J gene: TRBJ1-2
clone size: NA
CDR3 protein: CAISESTGYGYTF
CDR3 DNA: TGTGCCATCAGTGAGTCGACGGGTTATGGCTACACCTTC

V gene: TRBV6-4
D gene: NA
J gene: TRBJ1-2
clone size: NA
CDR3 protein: CASRRREGDIYGYTF
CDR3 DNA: TGTGCCAGCAGGAGGAGGGAGGGGGATATCTATGGCTACACCTTC

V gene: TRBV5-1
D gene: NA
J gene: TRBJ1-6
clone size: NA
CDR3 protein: CASSLDGVQRAPLHF
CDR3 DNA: TGCGCCAGCAGCTTGGATGGAGTGCAGAGAGCACCCCTCCACTTT

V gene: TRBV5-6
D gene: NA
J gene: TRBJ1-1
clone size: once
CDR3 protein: CASSLEYRVTEAFF
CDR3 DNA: TGTGCCAGCAGCTTGGAGTACAGGGTCACTGAAGCTTTCTTT

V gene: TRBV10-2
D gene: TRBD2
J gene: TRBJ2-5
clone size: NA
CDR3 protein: CASSLNRGVQTQYF
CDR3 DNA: TGCGCCAGCTCGCTTAACCGGGGGGTTCAGACCCAGTACTTC

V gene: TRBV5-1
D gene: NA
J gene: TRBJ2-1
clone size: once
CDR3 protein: CASNPAAQGYNEQFF
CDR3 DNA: TGCGCCAGCAACCCGGCGGCACAGGGATACAATGAGCAGTTCTTC

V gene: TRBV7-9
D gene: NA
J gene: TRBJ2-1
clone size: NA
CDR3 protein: CASSLARGSSYNEQFF
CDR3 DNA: TGTGCCAGCAGCTTGGCAAGGGGGAGCTCCTACAATGAGCAGTTCTTC

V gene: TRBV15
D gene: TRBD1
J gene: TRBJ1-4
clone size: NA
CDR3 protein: CATSSGGTVNEKLFF
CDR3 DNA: TGTGCCACCAGCAGCGGTGGGACAGTCAATGAAAAACTGTTTTTT

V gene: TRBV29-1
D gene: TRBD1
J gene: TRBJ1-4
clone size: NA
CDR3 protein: CSAGGTGVEKLFF
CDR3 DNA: TGCAGCGCAGGCGGGACAGGGGTAGAAAAACTGTTTTTT

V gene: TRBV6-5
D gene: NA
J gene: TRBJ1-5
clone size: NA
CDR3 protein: CASSRHPGNQPQHF
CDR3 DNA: TGTGCCAGCAGTCGCCACCCAGGAAATCAGCCCCAGCATTTT

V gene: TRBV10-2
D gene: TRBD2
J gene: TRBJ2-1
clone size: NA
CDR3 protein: CASRTSGASNEQFF
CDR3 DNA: TGCGCCAGCAGGACTAGCGGAGCTTCCAATGAGCAGTTCTTC

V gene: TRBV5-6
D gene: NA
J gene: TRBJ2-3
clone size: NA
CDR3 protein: CASSSLEHTQYF
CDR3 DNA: TGTGCCAGCAGCTCCTTAGAGCATACGCAGTATTTT

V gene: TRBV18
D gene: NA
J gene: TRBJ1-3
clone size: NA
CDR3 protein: CASSPQSSGNTIYF
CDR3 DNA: TGCGCCAGCTCACCACAGAGCTCTGGAAACACCATATATTTT

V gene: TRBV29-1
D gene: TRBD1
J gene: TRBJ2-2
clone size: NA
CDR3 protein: CSVEPGRGTGTTGELFF
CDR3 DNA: TGCAGCGTTGAACCAGGAAGGGGGACAGGGACCACCGGGGAGCTGTTTTTT

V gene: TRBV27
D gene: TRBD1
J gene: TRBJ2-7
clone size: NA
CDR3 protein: CASRSGTAVYEQYF
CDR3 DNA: TGTGCCAGCAGATCCGGGACAGCGGTCTACGAGCAGTACTTC

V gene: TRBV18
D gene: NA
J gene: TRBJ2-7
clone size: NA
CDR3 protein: CASSRAPYEQYF
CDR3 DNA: TGTGCCAGCTCACGGGCCCCCTACGAGCAGTACTTC

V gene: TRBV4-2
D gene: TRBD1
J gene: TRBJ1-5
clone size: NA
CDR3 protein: CASSQELGQGDQPQHF
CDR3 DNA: TGTGCCAGCAGCCAAGAACTGGGACAGGGAGATCAGCCCCAGCATTTT

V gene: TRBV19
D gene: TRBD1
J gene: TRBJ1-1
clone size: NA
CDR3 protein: CASSIAPGGTEAFF
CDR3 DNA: TGTGCCAGTAGTATAGCCCCAGGGGGGACTGAAGCTTTCTTT

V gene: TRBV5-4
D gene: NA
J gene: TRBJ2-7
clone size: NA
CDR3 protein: CASSSTGLGTYEQYF
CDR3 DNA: TGTGCCAGCAGCTCGACAGGTTTGGGGACCTACGAGCAGTACTTC

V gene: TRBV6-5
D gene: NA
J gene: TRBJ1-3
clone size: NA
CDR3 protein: CASGQLSSGNTIYF
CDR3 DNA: TGTGCCAGCGGACAGCTTAGCTCTGGAAACACCATATATTTT

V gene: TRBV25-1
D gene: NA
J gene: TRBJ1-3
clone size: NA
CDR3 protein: CASSEKGGTGNTIYF
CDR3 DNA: TGTGCCAGCAGTGAAAAAGGCGGGACTGGAAACACCATATATTTT

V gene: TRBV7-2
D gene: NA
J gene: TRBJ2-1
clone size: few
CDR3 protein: CASSLQGTAYNEQFF
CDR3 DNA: TGTGCCAGCAGCTTACAGGGTACAGCATACAATGAGCAGTTCTTC

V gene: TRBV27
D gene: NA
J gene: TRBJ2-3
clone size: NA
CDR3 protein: CASSYRQGTDTQYF
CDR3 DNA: TGTGCCAGCAGTTACCGACAGGGCACAGATACGCAGTATTTT

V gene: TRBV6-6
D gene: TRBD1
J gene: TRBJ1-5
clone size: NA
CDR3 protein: CASSLTGGGQPQHF
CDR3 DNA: TGTGCCAGCAGCCTAACAGGGGGCGGTCAGCCCCAGCATTTT

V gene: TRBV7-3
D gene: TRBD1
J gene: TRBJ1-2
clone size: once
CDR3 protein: CASSLGLGTVEVLTF
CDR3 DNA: TGTGCCAGCAGCTTAGGGCTGGGGACAGTTGAAGTGTTGACCTTC

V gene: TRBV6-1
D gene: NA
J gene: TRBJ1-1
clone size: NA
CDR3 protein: CASRESNTEAFF
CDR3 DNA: TGTGCCAGCAGAGAGTCTAACACTGAAGCTTTCTTT

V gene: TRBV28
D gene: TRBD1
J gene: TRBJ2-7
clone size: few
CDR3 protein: CASGTVYEQYF
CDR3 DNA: TGTGCCAGCGGGACAGTCTACGAGCAGTACTTC

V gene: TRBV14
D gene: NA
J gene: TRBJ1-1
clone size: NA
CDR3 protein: CASSQVQVNTEAFF
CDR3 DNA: TGTGCCAGCAGCCAAGTACAAGTGAACACTGAAGCTTTCTTT

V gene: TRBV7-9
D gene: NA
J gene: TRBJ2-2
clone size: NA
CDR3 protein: CASRLTGTGELFF
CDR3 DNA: TGTGCCAGCAGATTAACAGGGACCGGGGAGCTGTTTTTT

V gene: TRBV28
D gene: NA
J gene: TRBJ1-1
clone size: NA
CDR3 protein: CASRPTNPRNTEAFF
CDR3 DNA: TGTGCCAGCAGACCAACCAATCCCAGGAACACTGAAGCTTTCTTT

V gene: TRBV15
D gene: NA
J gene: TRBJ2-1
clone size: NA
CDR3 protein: CATSLEGGGGEQFF
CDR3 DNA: TGTGCCACCAGCCTAGAGGGAGGTGGTGGTGAGCAGTTCTTC

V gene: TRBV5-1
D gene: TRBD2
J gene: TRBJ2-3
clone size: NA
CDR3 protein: CASSLLTSGTDTQYF
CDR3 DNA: TGCGCCAGCAGCTTATTGACTAGCGGGACAGATACGCAGTATTTT

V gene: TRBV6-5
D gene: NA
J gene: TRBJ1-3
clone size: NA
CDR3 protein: CASTPRGFSGNTIYF
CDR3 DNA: TGTGCCAGCACCCCCCGGGGGTTCTCTGGAAACACCATATATTTT

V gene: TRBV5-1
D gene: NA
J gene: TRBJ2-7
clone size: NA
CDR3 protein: CASKPEGVTTYEQYF
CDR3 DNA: TGCGCCAGCAAGCCCGAGGGGGTTACAACCTACGAGCAGTACTTC

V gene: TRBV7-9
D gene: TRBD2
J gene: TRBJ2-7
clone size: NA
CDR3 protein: CASSLGLAGGEQYF
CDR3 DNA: TGTGCCAGCAGCCTCGGACTAGCGGGAGGCGAGCAGTACTTC

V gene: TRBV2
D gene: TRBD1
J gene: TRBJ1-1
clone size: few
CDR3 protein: CASSSTGGTEAFF
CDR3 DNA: TGTGCCAGCAGTTCGACAGGGGGCACTGAAGCTTTCTTT

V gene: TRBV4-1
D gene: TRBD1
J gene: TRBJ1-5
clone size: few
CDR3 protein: CASSLWDSQRASPQHF
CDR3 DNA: TGCGCCAGCAGCCTTTGGGACAGCCAAAGAGCGTCGCCCCAGCATTTT